A selection of T cell receptor beta chains follows, all from one sample in a study of shared clonotypes between healthy human individuals. Clones were sequenced by immunoSEQ multiplex PCR, and TCRdb holds only the in-frame ones, with some missing. The repertoire holds about 680,000 clones, with about 92% as singletons. Sequences were obtained from naive CD8+ T cells sorted from blood. Receptors were obtained from a young man in good health. The CDR3 runs from the conserved cysteine through the conserved F or W. The order of the fields is D gene, V gene, J gene, clone size, CDR3 DNA, CDR3 protein. D genes are given only for firm matches. For some rows the clone size is stated as once, few or many, or as a class when expanded; others skip it.

d_call: TRBD2; v_call: TRBV5-1; j_call: TRBJ2-1; clone_size: NA; cdr3_nt: TGCGCCAGCAGCTTGGGCGGGAGCCCCTACAATGAGCAGTTCTTC; cdr3_aa: CASSLGGSPYNEQFF
d_call: TRBD2; v_call: TRBV7-9; j_call: TRBJ2-1; clone_size: NA; cdr3_nt: TGTGCCAGCAGTCCAACTAGCGGTTACAATGAGCAGTTCTTC; cdr3_aa: CASSPTSGYNEQFF
d_call: TRBD2; v_call: TRBV7-6; j_call: TRBJ2-1; clone_size: NA; cdr3_nt: TGTGCCAGCAGCGAGGGACTAGCGGGAGTCAATGAGCAGTTCTTC; cdr3_aa: CASSEGLAGVNEQFF
d_call: NA; v_call: TRBV11-2; j_call: TRBJ2-3; clone_size: NA; cdr3_nt: TGTGCCAGCAGCTTTGGCGGAGACACAGATACGCAGTATTTT; cdr3_aa: CASSFGGDTDTQYF
d_call: NA; v_call: TRBV10-3; j_call: TRBJ2-7; clone_size: NA; cdr3_nt: TGTGCCATCAGTGAAGGCCTCTCCTACGAGCAGTACTTC; cdr3_aa: CAISEGLSYEQYF
d_call: TRBD1; v_call: TRBV30; j_call: TRBJ1-5; clone_size: once; cdr3_nt: TGTGCCTGGAGCCTGGGACAGGCTAATCAGCCCCAGCATTTT; cdr3_aa: CAWSLGQANQPQHF
d_call: NA; v_call: TRBV27; j_call: TRBJ1-3; clone_size: NA; cdr3_nt: TGTGCCAGCAGTCCCCGGTCGGGGCGAAACACCATATATTTT; cdr3_aa: CASSPRSGRNTIYF
d_call: TRBD1; v_call: TRBV13; j_call: TRBJ2-7; clone_size: NA; cdr3_nt: TGTGCCAGCAGCTTAAGGGGACAGGGGTCCTACGAGCAGTACTTC; cdr3_aa: CASSLRGQGSYEQYF
d_call: TRBD2; v_call: TRBV7-3; j_call: TRBJ2-7; clone_size: NA; cdr3_nt: TGTGCCAGCAGCTATAGCGGGGGATACGAGCAGTACTTC; cdr3_aa: CASSYSGGYEQYF
d_call: NA; v_call: TRBV4-1; j_call: TRBJ2-5; clone_size: NA; cdr3_nt: TGCGCCAGCAGCCCCGAGCACCAAGAGACCCAGTACTTC; cdr3_aa: CASSPEHQETQYF
d_call: TRBD2; v_call: TRBV11-2; j_call: TRBJ2-7; clone_size: once; cdr3_nt: TGTGCCAGCAGCTTAGGAACTAGCGGGACCTACGAGCAGTACTTC; cdr3_aa: CASSLGTSGTYEQYF
d_call: TRBD1; v_call: TRBV6-1; j_call: TRBJ1-2; clone_size: NA; cdr3_nt: TGTGCCAGCAGCAAACCCGGTGGGACAGTGGGTGGCTACACCTTC; cdr3_aa: CASSKPGGTVGGYTF
d_call: NA; v_call: TRBV5-1; j_call: TRBJ2-7; clone_size: NA; cdr3_nt: TGCGCCAGCAGCTTAGAGGACGGGGAGCAGTACTTC; cdr3_aa: CASSLEDGEQYF
d_call: NA; v_call: TRBV5-4; j_call: TRBJ2-7; clone_size: NA; cdr3_nt: TGTGCCAGCAGCTTGGGTCGCGGTAACGAGCAGTACTTC; cdr3_aa: CASSLGRGNEQYF
d_call: NA; v_call: TRBV4-1; j_call: TRBJ2-6; clone_size: NA; cdr3_nt: TGCGCCAGCAGCCAAGAATTCCCAGGTTTTCTCTCTGGGGCCAACGTCCTGACTTTC; cdr3_aa: CASSQEFPGFLSGANVLTF
d_call: TRBD2; v_call: TRBV28; j_call: TRBJ2-7; clone_size: once; cdr3_nt: TGTGCCAGCAGTGGGGGAGGGGAGCAGTACTTC; cdr3_aa: CASSGGGEQYF